This entry lists 12 T cell receptor beta chains sequenced from one sample in a study of technical replicates of blood from a handful of donors. Repertoires were generated with immunoSEQ multiplex PCR, while TCRdb's copy carries only in-frame clones and drops some. The table includes fewer than 100,000 clones, around 96% detected once. Sequencing used T cells isolated from PBMCs. The receptor source for this set is a human donor in good health.

The sample holds one count of this clone. The chain has TRBV6-6 and TRBJ2-7; D may be TRBD2 (7 bases). Trimming took 0 bases from V and 2 from J, leaving 14 bases between them. The V gene's germline CDR1 is MNHNY and CDR2 SVGAGI (reference sequence). The CDR3 runs to 16 residues. The CDR3 region is CASSYSGGGGTYEQYF. The CDR3 region has the DNA TGTGCCAGCAGTTACTCGGGAGGGGGAGGGACCTACGAGCAGTACTTC.

J is TRBJ1-1 and V is TRBV27; 8 nucleotides line up with TRBD1. Per germline, CDR1 MNHEY and CDR2 SMNVEV (reference sequence). V shed 6 bases, J shed 1 base, and the junction held 4 bases outside the gene matches. The CDR3 has 14 amino acids. The CDR3 loop is CASRLGQGNTEAFF. The CDR3 DNA sequence: TGTGCCAGCAGACTTGGACAGGGGAACACTGAAGCTTTCTTT.

The chain is built from TRBV28 and TRBJ1-5, with 8 bases aligning to TRBD1. The junction had 8 bases not matched to a gene; V was cut back by 4 bases and J by 6 bases. CDR3 length: 15 amino acids. Germline V gene sequence: CDR1 MDHEN, CDR2 SYDVKM. CDR3 region: CASSSGQGWGQPQHF. As DNA, the CDR3 is TGTGCCAGCAGTTCAGGACAGGGATGGGGTCAGCCCCAGCATTTT.

The chain links TRBV6-5 to TRBJ1-4; 7 bases align to TRBD1. The CDR3 is 13 residues long. V shed 5 bases and J 5 bases; nucleotides not matched to a gene: 2. CDR1 MNHEY and CDR2 SVGAGI come from the germline V gene. The CDR3 nucleotides read TGTGCCAGCAGTGAACAGGGGAATGAAAAACTGTTTTTT. Its protein is CASSEQGNEKLFF.

This sequence joins TRBV4-2 and TRBJ2-5, with a weak D call TRBD1 (5 bases). Germline V gene data show CDR1 as LGHNA and CDR2 as YNFKEQ. The CDR3 consists of 16 residues. V lost 0 bases and J lost 1, with 12 bases in between. For the CDR3, the DNA is TGTGCCAGCAGCCAAGATGGTCGAAGGGGCCAAGAGACCCAGTACTTC. This sequence encodes CASSQDGRRGQETQYF.

In this sample, this clone turned up a few times. J is TRBJ1-1 and V is TRBV4-1; TRBD1 matches at 7 bases. This CDR3 region has 15 residues. Trimming removed 5 bases from V and 5 bases from J; junction bases left unmatched: 11. Germline V gene sequence: CDR1 MGHRA, CDR2 YSYEKL. This chain's CDR3 is CASSTLRGKGTEAFF. Here the CDR3 DNA reads TGCGCCAGCAGCACCCTCAGGGGGAAAGGGACTGAAGCTTTCTTT.

The CDR3 reads CASNHGAGQETQYF. CDR3 in DNA: TGTGCCTCAAACCATGGGGCAGGCCAAGAGACCCAGTACTTC. The genes are TRBV30 and TRBJ2-5; D is perhaps TRBD1 (5 bases). Trimming took 7 bases from V and 1 from J, leaving 16 bases between them. Germline CDR1 and CDR2: GTSNPN and SVGIG (reference sequence). This CDR3 is 14 amino acids long.

The CDR3 sequence: CASSPGQGAFF. CDR3 nucleotides: TGCGCCAGCAGCCCCGGACAGGGAGCTTTCTTT. The gene calls are TRBV5-1 and TRBJ1-1; TRBD1 agrees at 8 bases. V trimming: 4 bases; J trimming: 10 bases; junction bases outside the gene matches: 3. This CDR3 contains 11 residues. Germline CDR1 SGHRS, CDR2 YFSETQ.

The chain couples TRBV28 to TRBJ2-7; 8 nucleotides align to TRBD1. CDR1 is MDHEN, CDR2 SYDVKM, per germline. CDR3 size: 17 residues. V dropped 5 bases and J dropped 3; count of bases not matched to a gene: 15. The CDR3 reads CASSKVQGQANFYEQYF. The CDR3, as DNA: TGTGCCAGCAGTAAGGTTCAGGGACAGGCGAACTTCTACGAGCAGTACTTC.

This chain links TRBV19 with TRBJ2-1, with 9 positions matching TRBD1. The CDR3 has 14 residues. The germline V gene has CDR1 LNHDA and CDR2 SQIVND (reference sequence). J lost 10 bases, V lost 3 bases, and 7 bases had no gene match. CDR3 in amino acids: CASSIRTGVGEQFF. In nucleotides, the CDR3 is TGTGCCAGTAGTATCCGGACAGGGGTCGGGGAGCAGTTCTTC.

This clone occurred once. J is TRBJ1-1 and V is TRBV5-1, with TRBD1 as a possible D gene (6 bases). From germline, CDR1 is SGHRS and CDR2 YFSETQ. CDR3 length: 15 amino acids. V gave up 4 bases and J gave up 0 bases, with 13 bases separating them. CDR3 coding DNA: TGCGCCAGCAGCCTAGGGGGGGGGTTGAACACTGAAGCTTTCTTT. Its protein product is CASSLGGGLNTEAFF.

V gene TRBV27 combines with J gene TRBJ1-2; 7 nucleotides line up with TRBD1. This CDR3 is 13 amino acids long. Germline V gene data show CDR1 as MNHEY and CDR2 as SMNVEV (reference sequence). Unmatched junction bases numbered 5, after V lost 6 bases and J lost 4 bases. The CDR3 reads CASRWDSGYGYTF. In nucleotides, the CDR3 is TGTGCCAGCAGGTGGGACAGCGGCTATGGCTACACCTTC.